This T cell receptor beta chain emerged from a study of blood T cells in healthy people across ages. This clonotype showed up just a few times. Its antigen is not identified. A sample-barcoded 5' primer and a J-beta primer mix were used in a second PCR of roughly 6 to 11 cycles. MiXCR, run by TCRdb on the 5' RACE reads, gives a single entry per CDR3 protein. The repertoire holds 1.5 million to 2 million distinct CDR3 sequences, approximately 39% seen once, with more than 20% in the top ten. CDR1 SEHNR and CDR2 FQNEAQ come from the germline V gene (reference sequence). The CDR3 runs to 15 residues. V dropped 5 bases and J dropped 2; count of bases not matched to a gene: 6. Study-level results: Greater diversity and more naive CD4+ cells were seen in long-lived donors than in aged donors. Diversity was estimated from one million T cells, and these estimates were considered underestimates.

The source of this sequence is a human donor in good health. Specimen: blood. The genes are TRBV7-9 and TRBJ2-3; 8 nucleotides align to TRBD2. CDR3: CASSKTGGTTDTQYF. CDR3 DNA sequence: TGTGCCAGCAGCAAAACGGGGGGGACCACAGATACGCAGTATTTT.